The T cell receptor beta chain under discussion was sequenced for a study of blood T cell repertoires in COVID-19. J gave up 6 bases and V 4 bases, and 10 bases lay outside the gene matches. This CDR3 is built from 15 residues. Per the germline V gene, CDR1 is SGHRS and CDR2 is YFSETQ. TCRdb's table, derived via immunoSEQ multiplex PCR, lists solely in-frame clones and lacks some. The sample contains 30,000 to 40,000 clones, 75% to 90% of which appear only once. Source material: peripheral blood. This rearrangement joins TRBV5-1 to TRBJ2-1; 7 bases agree with TRBD2. The TCR originated in a man aged 60-69 years with active or convalescent COVID-19. CDR3: CASSPSGGAGNEQFF. Written as DNA, the CDR3 is TGCGCCAGCAGCCCTAGCGGAGGGGCCGGCAATGAGCAGTTCTTC.